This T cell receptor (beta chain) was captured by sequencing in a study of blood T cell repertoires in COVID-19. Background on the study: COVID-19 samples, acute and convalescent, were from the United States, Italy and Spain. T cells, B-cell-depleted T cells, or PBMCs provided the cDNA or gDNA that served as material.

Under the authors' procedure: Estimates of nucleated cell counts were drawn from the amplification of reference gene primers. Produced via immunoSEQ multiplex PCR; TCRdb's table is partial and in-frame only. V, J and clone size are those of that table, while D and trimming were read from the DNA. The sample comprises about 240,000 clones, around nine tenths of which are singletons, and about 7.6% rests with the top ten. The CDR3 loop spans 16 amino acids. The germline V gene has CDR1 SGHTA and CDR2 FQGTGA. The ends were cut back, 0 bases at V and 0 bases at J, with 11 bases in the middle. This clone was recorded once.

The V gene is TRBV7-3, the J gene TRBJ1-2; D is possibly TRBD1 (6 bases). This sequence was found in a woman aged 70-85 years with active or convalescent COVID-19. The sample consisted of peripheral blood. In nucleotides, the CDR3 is TGTGCCAGCAGCTTAACCGGGGGGCGGACTAACTATGGCTACACCTTC. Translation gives CASSLTGGRTNYGYTF.